The 2 T cell receptor beta chains reported below all come from one sample, sequenced in a study of cytomegalovirus exposure and HLA in healthy donors. 13 Jbeta primers and 60 Vbeta primers were used for the PCR. Generated by immunoSEQ multiplex PCR, the TCRdb table keeps only in-frame clones and is missing some. The sample has around 150,000 clones; 60% to 80% are singletons. Input material: PBMCs. The receptors shown here come from a woman in her 40s in good health and CMV-seronegative.

This clone was seen just once. This rearrangement joins TRBV5-4 to TRBJ2-1; 7 nucleotides match TRBD2. This CDR3 comprises 16 residues. Germline CDR1 and CDR2: SGHNT and YYREEE (reference sequence). V was pared by 7 bases and J by 0 bases, with 10 bases of the junction left unmatched. CDR3 protein: CASSQGGGSSYNEQFF. CDR3 DNA sequence: TGTGCCAGCTCCCAGGGTGGCGGGAGCTCCTACAATGAGCAGTTCTTC. The full variable domain, rest sourced from reference TRBV5-4 and TRBJ2-1, is ETGVTQSPTHLIKTRGQQVTLRCSSQSGHNTVSWYQQALGQGPQFIFQYYREEENGRGNFPPRFSGLQFPNYSSELNVNALELDDSALYLCASSQGGGSSYNEQFFGPGTRLTVL.

The V and J genes are TRBV19 and TRBJ2-7, with TRBD2 as a possible D gene (6 bases). The V and J ends lost 3 bases and 0 bases respectively, with 9 bases between them. In germline, CDR1 is LNHDA, CDR2 SQIVND (reference sequence). There are 14 residues in the CDR3. DNA for the CDR3: TGTGCCAGTAGTATGGGGGGTTTCTCCTACGAGCAGTACTTC. This codes for CASSMGGFSYEQYF. Combining the CDR3 with reference TRBV19 and TRBJ2-7 gives the whole variable domain DGGITQSPKYLFRKEGQNVTLSCEQNLNHDAMYWYRQDPGQGLRLIYYSQIVNDFQKGDIAEGYSVSREKKESFPLTVTSAQKNPTAFYLCASSMGGFSYEQYFGPGTRLTVT.